This T cell receptor (beta chain) was found in a study of identical twins. From the 5' RACE reads, TCRdb called clonotypes with MiXCR, one entry per CDR3 protein. The repertoire has 450,000 to 650,000 distinct CDR3 sequences, more than 9% of them found once; the top ten carry approximately 3.2%. The germline V and J ends were trimmed by 3 bases and 5 bases, with 16 bases remaining between them. Germline CDR1 is KGHSH and CDR2 is LQKENI. The CDR3 loop spans 15 amino acids. This clonotype was recorded at least ten times. The same sample was also used in a study of yellow fever vaccine responses in identical twins. That work adds: It has been reported that, in twins, the vaccine T cell response seemed partly convergent and partly personalized.

The genes are TRBV18 and TRBJ1-1; maybe TRBD1 (6 bases). This TCR was sampled from a young woman in good health. Sequences were obtained from PBMCs. The CDR3 region has the DNA TGTGCCAGCTCACCGGATGCGAGGAGGGGGACTGAAGCTTTCTTT. It codes for CASSPDARRGTEAFF.